This TCR beta chain was found in a study of blood T cell repertoires in COVID-19. The protocol was immunoSEQ multiplex PCR, while the TCRdb copy is restricted to in-frame clones and leaves out a portion. The table has 350,000 to 550,000 clones, 80% to 90% seen once; the top ten hold 1% to 1.3%. V lost 6 bases to trimming and J lost 6 bases; unmatched junction nucleotides: 14. The CDR3 length is 16 residues. Looked up from germline, CDR1 is SGHRS and CDR2 is YFSETQ. The sequenced sample consisted of PBMCs or T cells enriched from blood (not recorded which). The genes are TRBV5-1 and TRBJ2-2; 7 bases agree with TRBD1. This receptor was identified in a man aged 25-45 years who had recovered from COVID-19. CDR3 protein: CASNQLTGPGSGELFF. For the CDR3, the DNA is TGCGCCAGCAACCAACTGACAGGGCCAGGGTCCGGGGAGCTGTTTTTT. Using reference TRBV5-1 and TRBJ2-2 for the parts outside the CDR3, the full variable domain is KAGVTQTPRYLIKTRGQQVTLSCSPISGHRSVSWYQQTPGQGLQFLFEYFSETQRNKGNFPGRFSGRQFSNSRSEMNVSTLELGDSALYLCASNQLTGPGSGELFFGEGSRLTVL.